Presented here are 27 T cell receptor beta chains from one specimen sequenced in a study of blood T cell repertoires in COVID-19. The method was immunoSEQ multiplex PCR; TCRdb's version includes in-frame clones alone and lacks a portion of them. The data hold fewer than 350,000 clones, with about 89% observed a single time. Sequencing was carried out using PBMCs or T cells enriched from blood (not recorded which). All receptors come from a woman aged 40 to 50 who had recovered from COVID-19.

A remark on this clone: At the DNA level, this CDR3 is encoded by other sequences in the same sample as well. V and J are TRBV5-1 and TRBJ1-1; possible D gene TRBD1, 6 bases. Germline V lookup: CDR1 SGHRS, CDR2 YFSETQ. V dropped 3 bases and J dropped 1 base, with 10 bases sitting between them. This CDR3 spans 14 amino acids. The CDR3, as DNA: TGCGCCAGCAGCTCCGGACAGCCGAACACTGAAGCTTTCTTT. Amino acids: CASSSGQPNTEAFF.

The rearrangement links TRBV3-1 (or the pseudogene TRBV3-2) to TRBJ2-7; the D gene is possibly TRBD1 (6 bases). The V end was cut by 5 bases, the J end by 6 bases, with 14 bases between. This CDR3 has 13 residues. CDR1 and CDR2 (germline): LGHDT, YNNKEL (reference sequence). CDR3: CASSAQGRGEQYF. CDR3 sequence (DNA): TGTGCCAGCAGCGCACAGGGCAGGGGCGAGCAGTACTTC.

The chain combines TRBV19 with TRBJ2-3; TRBD2 matches at 9 bases. J lost 1 base, V lost 5 bases, and 1 base had no gene match. Germline assignment: CDR1 LNHDA and CDR2 SQIVND (reference sequence). The CDR3 extends over 14 amino acids. This chain's CDR3 is CASSPSGGTDTQYF. The CDR3 region has the DNA TGTGCCAGTAGTCCTAGCGGGGGCACAGATACGCAGTATTTT.

The chain recombines TRBV24-1 with TRBJ1-2; 8 bases map to TRBD1. V gave up 5 bases and J gave up 8 bases; unmatched junction bases: 12. The CDR3 length is 15 residues. The germline gives CDR1 KGHDR, CDR2 SFDVKD. The CDR3 protein is CATSGPGAGGAGYTF. The CDR3 nucleotides are TGTGCCACCAGTGGCCCCGGGGCAGGGGGCGCCGGCTACACCTTC.

The V call is TRBV2, the J call TRBJ2-7; possible D gene TRBD2, 7 bases. Germline values: CDR1 SNHLY, CDR2 FYNNEI. The germline V and J ends were trimmed by 6 bases and 5 bases, with 20 bases remaining between them. The CDR3 is 15 amino acids. CDR3 nucleotide sequence: TGTGCCAGCAGAGTAGGGGGGAGGGAATCCCACGAGCAGTACTTC. Translating gives CASRVGGRESHEQYF. The whole variable domain, filled in from reference TRBV2 and TRBJ2-7, reads EPEVTQTPSHQVTQMGQEVILRCVPISNHLYFYWYRQILGQKVEFLVSFYNNEISEKSEIFDDQFSVERPDGSNFTLKIRSTKLEDSAMYFCASRVGGRESHEQYFGPGTRLTVT.

This chain uses TRBV12-3 or TRBV12-4 with TRBJ1-1; unclear D gene. The V end lost 7 bases, the J end lost 4 bases, and 13 bases lay between the germline ends. This CDR3 has 13 amino acids. The CDR3 sequence is CASMSIRGTEAFF. The CDR3 DNA reads as TGTGCCAGCATGTCTATCCGGGGCACTGAAGCTTTCTTT.

The J gene is TRBJ2-5, the V gene TRBV7-8; no firm D call. The CDR3 has 13 residues. CDR1 is SGHVS, CDR2 FQNEAQ, per germline. With 5 bases removed from V and 4 bases from J, the gap between germline ends came to 11 bases. CDR3 DNA: TGTGCCAGCAGCGCGTCCCCCACAGAGACCCAGTACTTC. This gives the protein CASSASPTETQYF.

The chain is built from TRBV25-1 and TRBJ1-2; D not certain. The CDR3 covers 12 residues. Trimming took 6 bases from V and 4 from J, leaving 9 bases between them. The germline V gene encodes CDR1 MGHDK and CDR2 SYGVNS. The CDR3 is CASREGLYGYTF. Here the CDR3 DNA reads TGTGCCAGCAGGGAGGGCCTCTATGGCTACACCTTC.

V gene TRBV11-2 combines with J gene TRBJ2-4, with 7 bases aligning to TRBD1. Germline CDR1 reads SGHAT; CDR2 reads FQNNGV. The V gene end was trimmed by 5 bases and the J gene end by 7 bases; junction bases not matched to a gene: 17. The CDR3 consists of 17 residues. The DNA of the CDR3 is TGTGCCAGCAGCCCCCCGCGGACAGGCTCGAAAATGAACATTCAGTACTTC. It is translated as CASSPPRTGSKMNIQYF.

The J gene is TRBJ1-5, the V gene TRBV27; 7 bases agree with TRBD1. Trimming at V came to 4 bases and at J to 4 bases, leaving 10 bases not matched to a gene. Germline V gives CDR1 MNHEY, CDR2 SMNVEV (reference sequence). The CDR3 is 16 residues long. This chain's CDR3 is CASSSLGQFNNQPQHF. In DNA, the CDR3 is TGTGCCAGCAGTTCCCTGGGACAGTTTAATAATCAGCCCCAGCATTTT.

V is TRBV11-2 and J is TRBJ2-7; 11 bases are shared with TRBD2. The CDR3 length is 15 residues. Germline V gives CDR1 SGHAT, CDR2 FQNNGV. J lost 9 bases, V lost 5 bases, and 12 bases had no gene match. The CDR3 spells CASSPLSLAGALQYF. CDR3 coding DNA: TGTGCCAGCAGCCCCTTATCACTAGCGGGAGCCCTGCAGTACTTC.

This chain uses TRBV5-4 with TRBJ2-1, with 7 nucleotides matching TRBD1. The germline V gene encodes CDR1 SGHNT and CDR2 YYREEE (reference sequence). CDR3 length equals 16 residues. V was clipped by 0 bases and J by 8 bases; unmatched bases: 11. The CDR3 bases are TGTGCCAGCAGCTTGGGGTCCGGGGACAGCCTTTATGAGCAGTTCTTC. Its protein is CASSLGSGDSLYEQFF. Full variable domain (missing parts from reference TRBV5-4 and TRBJ2-1): ETGVTQSPTHLIKTRGQQVTLRCSSQSGHNTVSWYQQALGQGPQFIFQYYREEENGRGNFPPRFSGLQFPNYSSELNVNALELDDSALYLCASSLGSGDSLYEQFFGPGTRLTVL.

This clone was detected once. This rearrangement joins TRBV13 to TRBJ2-3; 14 nucleotides agree with TRBD2. Germline assignment: CDR1 PRHDT and CDR2 FYEKMQ (reference sequence). V trimming: 5 bases; J trimming: 10 bases; junction bases outside the gene matches: 8. The CDR3 contains 15 residues. CDR3: CASSPRLAGGPAQYF. The CDR3 bases are TGTGCCAGCAGCCCCAGACTAGCGGGAGGGCCGGCGCAGTATTTT.

The chain couples TRBV7-9 to TRBJ1-6; D is unclear. This CDR3 is built from 18 residues. Per germline, CDR1 SEHNR and CDR2 FQNEAQ (reference sequence). Trimming took off 0 bases at V and 3 bases at J, with 15 bases between the two ends. CDR3 in amino acids: CASSLAPGGTFYNSPLHF. In DNA form, the CDR3 reads TGTGCCAGCAGCTTAGCGCCTGGAGGAACCTTCTATAATTCACCCCTCCACTTT.

The chain carries TRBV19 and TRBJ2-3, with TRBD2 identical over 10 bases. Looked up from germline, CDR1 is LNHDA and CDR2 is SQIVND (reference sequence). V gave up 4 bases and J gave up 4 bases; unmatched junction bases: 14. The CDR3 loop spans 18 amino acids. CDR3 bases: TGTGCCAGTAGTACTTACTCCCTAGCGGGAGAGGTAGCAGATACGCAGTATTTT. Translating gives CASSTYSLAGEVADTQYF.

The V and J genes are TRBV6-5 and TRBJ2-7, with D perhaps matching TRBD1 (6 bases). This CDR3 spans 13 amino acids. The germline V and J ends were trimmed by 6 bases and 1 base, with 10 bases remaining between them. Germline V gene sequence: CDR1 MNHEY, CDR2 SVGAGI. The CDR3 loop is CASRTGSSYEQYF. CDR3 coding DNA: TGTGCCAGCAGGACAGGTTCATCCTACGAGCAGTACTTC.

The chain joins TRBV6-2 or TRBV6-3 to TRBJ2-6; TRBD1 might be the D (6 bases). CDR1 MNHEY and CDR2 SVGEGT come from the germline V gene. V was shortened by 0 bases and J by 0 bases, with 12 bases between the two germline ends. CDR3 length equals 18 residues. In nucleotides, the CDR3 is TGTGCCAGCAGTTACTCCGTTGGGACAAGCTCTGGGGCCAACGTCCTGACTTTC. It specifies CASSYSVGTSSGANVLTF.

This chain joins TRBV11-2 and TRBJ2-4; weak D call: TRBD1 (6 bases). Looked up from germline, CDR1 is SGHAT and CDR2 is FQNNGV. The CDR3 is 14 residues long. V lost 1 base, J lost 7 bases, and 11 bases lay in between. CDR3 amino acids: CASSLAGVSNIQYF. The CDR3, as DNA: TGTGCCAGCAGCTTAGCAGGGGTCTCTAACATTCAGTACTTC.

J is TRBJ2-1 and V is TRBV6-5; D gene ambiguous. The germline CDR1 and CDR2 sequences are MNHEY and SVGAGI. The CDR3 is made up of 15 amino acids. V was cut by 9 bases and J by 0 bases, with 15 bases left in between. CDR3 amino acids: CASFLEWSSYNEQFF. CDR3 nucleotide sequence: TGTGCCAGTTTCCTCGAGTGGAGCTCCTACAATGAGCAGTTCTTC.

The chain has TRBV9 and TRBJ2-1; tentatively, D is TRBD2 (5 bases). This CDR3 region has 15 residues. V was shortened by 0 bases and J by 9 bases, with 16 bases between the two germline ends. Germline V gives CDR1 SGDLS, CDR2 YYNGEE. The DNA of the CDR3 is TGTGCCAGCAGCGTAGCTAGCCTAGCTCAAGGTGAGCAGTTCTTC. Its protein product is CASSVASLAQGEQFF.

This sequence joins TRBV10-3 and TRBJ2-1; D possibly corresponds to TRBD1 (5 bases). In germline, CDR1 is ENHRY, CDR2 SYGVKD. The CDR3 sequence is 15 residues long. V gave up 2 bases and J gave up 1 base, with 9 bases separating them. CDR3 in amino acids: CAISEDRSSYNEQFF. The CDR3 DNA reads TGTGCCATCAGTGAGGACAGATCATCCTACAATGAGCAGTTCTTC.

This chain uses TRBV30 with TRBJ1-6; TRBD1 matches 8 bases. The CDR3 has 14 residues. Trimming removed 1 base from V and 10 bases from J; junction bases left unmatched: 6. Germline CDR1 and CDR2: GTSNPN and SVGIG (reference sequence). CDR3 sequence: CAWSGGQGRSPLHF. Here the CDR3 DNA reads TGTGCCTGGAGTGGAGGACAGGGACGATCACCCCTCCACTTT.

The chain uses TRBV3-1 (or the pseudogene TRBV3-2) and TRBJ1-5; possibly TRBD1 for D (5 bases). CDR3 size: 15 residues. CDR1 and CDR2 (germline): LGHDT, YNNKEL (reference sequence). V gave up 1 base and J gave up 6 bases, with 13 bases separating them. The CDR3 DNA follows: TGTGCCAGCAGCCAAGGGGGGGGGTCGGGTCAGCCCCAGCATTTT. The encoded protein is CASSQGGGSGQPQHF.

J is TRBJ2-7 and V is TRBV27, with TRBD2 identical over 8 bases. Germline V gene data show CDR1 as MNHEY and CDR2 as SMNVEV (reference sequence). The CDR3 consists of 16 residues. V lost 3 bases and J lost 6; bases outside the gene matches: 13. The CDR3, as DNA: TGTGCCAGCAGTTTGAAGGGGAGCGGGAGACCCGGCGAGCAGTACTTC. Protein sequence: CASSLKGSGRPGEQYF.

This rearrangement joins TRBV7-2 to TRBJ2-1; 8 bases line up with TRBD2. Losses at the gene ends were 5 bases for V and 6 bases for J; bases not matched to a gene: 9. This CDR3 region has 15 residues. The germline V gene has CDR1 SGHTA and CDR2 FQGNSA. The CDR3 DNA reads TGTGCCAGCAGCGCGCGGGAGGTCGGGTCCAATGAGCAGTTCTTC. It specifies CASSAREVGSNEQFF.

The rearrangement links TRBV19 to TRBJ2-1; 8 bases align to TRBD2. This CDR3 comprises 13 residues. Trimming took 7 bases from V and 12 from J; bases not matched to a gene: 11. Germline loops: CDR1 LNHDA, CDR2 SQIVND (reference sequence). CDR3 bases: TGTGCCAGTACCTATAGTAGCGGGGTAGGGCAGTTCTTC. Protein product: CASTYSSGVGQFF.

V usage is TRBV5-8 and J usage is TRBJ1-5; no definite D call. V lost 5 bases and J 6 bases, leaving 12 bases between the germline ends. CDR3 length: 13 amino acids. Germline CDR1 reads SGHTS; CDR2 reads YDEGEE. The CDR3 is CASRRRGGQPQHF. The CDR3 DNA reads as TGTGCCAGCAGACGTCGCGGTGGTCAGCCCCAGCATTTT.